This T cell receptor (beta chain) is from a study of CD8+ T cells in alopecia areata. General study findings and limits: Between patients, shared TCR sequences were less clear than in mice. This was possibly due in part to HLA diversity in the patient population.

Worth noting for this clone: The antigen remains unidentified.

With 6 bases removed from V and 5 bases from J, the gap between germline ends came to 12 bases. Germline assignment: CDR1 MNHEY and CDR2 SVGAGI. The CDR3 extends over 13 amino acids. Sequencing relied on a cDNA template that was reverse transcribed from extracted RNA. Assay used: immunoSEQ multiplex PCR; TCRdb lists only in-frame clones, some missing. This sample carries about 150,000 clones, about two thirds of them seen once, and the ten largest clones take roughly a third. Sequencing was done on a sample of CD8+ T cells sorted from blood. The clonotype originates from a human donor in good health. V usage is TRBV6-5 and J usage is TRBJ2-3, with no clear D. The chain's CDR3 is CASSRAQGDTQYF. The CDR3 DNA follows: TGTGCCAGCAGCCGGGCCCAAGGAGATACGCAGTATTTT.